A selection of T cell receptor beta chains follows, all from one sample in a study of T cells in Graves' hyperthyroidism and ophthalmopathy. Using its own MiXCR run on the multiplex PCR reads, TCRdb lists one record per CDR3 protein. The sample contains about 280,000 distinct CDR3 sequences, approximately 26% of which appear only once. Sequenced sample: blood. These receptors were obtained from a man aged 35 to 55 with Graves' hyperthyroidism that later progressed to Graves' ophthalmopathy. Both conserved end residues are part of each CDR3. D genes are given only for firm matches. For some rows the clone size is stated as once, few or many, or as a class when expanded; others skip it.

TRBV10-2	TRBJ1-2	.	many	CASTHTGDGYTF	TGCGCCAGCACCCACACCGGGGATGGCTACACCTTC
TRBV5-1	TRBJ2-5	.	many	CASSLDGAFQETQYF	TGCGCCAGCAGCTTGGATGGGGCCTTCCAAGAGACCCAGTACTTC
TRBV6-1	TRBJ2-7	TRBD2	.	CASSELSSGRTSGIYEQYF	TGTGCCAGCAGTGAATTATCGAGCGGGAGGACTAGCGGAATCTACGAGCAGTACTTC
TRBV6-1	TRBJ2-5	.	.	CASTHRDQETQYF	TGTGCCAGCACCCACCGGGACCAAGAGACCCAGTACTTC
TRBV4-1	TRBJ2-5	.	few	CASSQEEKYQETQYF	TGCGCCAGCAGCCAGGAGGAAAAATACCAAGAGACCCAGTACTTC
TRBV12-3/TRBV12-4	TRBJ1-3	.	many	CASSLPPGNTIYF	TGTGCCAGCAGTTTACCACCCGGAAACACCATATATTTT
TRBV30	TRBJ1-1	.	few	CAWQVNTEAFF	TGTGCCTGGCAAGTCAACACTGAAGCTTTCTTT
TRBV28	TRBJ2-7	.	many	CASSFFAGVSYEQYF	TGTGCCAGCAGTTTCTTTGCAGGGGTGTCCTACGAGCAGTACTTC
TRBV7-8	TRBJ2-7	TRBD1	many	CASSADRLGYEQYF	TGTGCCAGCAGCGCGGACAGGTTGGGCTACGAGCAGTACTTC
TRBV24-1	TRBJ2-1	.	many	CATSGPSYNEQFF	TGTGCCACCAGTGGGCCTAGCTACAATGAGCAGTTCTTC
TRBV20-1	TRBJ2-6	.	many	CSASFGLGGTGANVLTF	TGCAGTGCTAGTTTTGGTCTGGGCGGGACTGGGGCCAACGTCCTGACTTTC
TRBV30	TRBJ1-6	.	many	CAWTRTAQFGPLHF	TGTGCCTGGACCCGGACAGCGCAATTCGGACCCCTCCACTTT
TRBV12-3/TRBV12-4	TRBJ2-4	.	.	CASSPSRLAKNIQYF	TGTGCCAGCAGCCCCAGCCGCCTAGCCAAAAACATTCAGTACTTC
TRBV2	TRBJ2-7	TRBD2	many	CASRETSGVTYEQYF	TGTGCCAGCAGGGAGACTAGCGGGGTTACCTACGAGCAGTACTTC
TRBV28	TRBJ1-5	.	many	CASRGGNQPQHF	TGTGCCAGCAGGGGTGGGAATCAGCCCCAGCATTTT
TRBV7-3	TRBJ2-1	.	many	CASSSLLAARYNEQFF	TGTGCCAGCAGCTCCCTACTAGCAGCGAGATACAATGAGCAGTTCTTC
TRBV12-3/TRBV12-4	TRBJ1-5	.	many	CASSFLGINQPQHF	TGTGCCAGCAGTTTTTTGGGGATAAATCAGCCCCAGCATTTT
TRBV20-1	TRBJ2-7	.	many	CSAPDHEQYF	TGCAGTGCTCCAGACCACGAGCAGTACTTC
TRBV27	TRBJ1-6	TRBD1	many	CASSSAGQGVSPLHF	TGTGCCAGCAGTTCCGCGGGACAGGGGGTTTCACCCCTCCACTTT
TRBV7-8	TRBJ2-7	TRBD2	many	CASSKRTSGGSYEQYF	TGTGCCAGCAGCAAACGGACTAGCGGGGGTTCCTACGAGCAGTACTTC
TRBV24-1	TRBJ2-2	TRBD2	many	CATSDPGTSGRYTGELFF	TGTGCCACCAGTGATCCCGGGACTAGCGGAAGATACACCGGGGAGCTGTTTTTT
TRBV5-1	TRBJ1-3	.	many	CASSLTGSFSGNTIYF	TGCGCCAGCAGCTTGACAGGGTCCTTCTCTGGAAACACCATATATTTT
TRBV11-2	TRBJ1-1	.	many	CASSHEPPGTTEAFF	TGTGCCAGCAGCCACGAACCGCCAGGGACGACTGAAGCTTTCTTT
TRBV6-5	TRBJ2-5	.	many	CASSYQWTVKETQYF	TGTGCCAGCAGTTACCAATGGACTGTCAAAGAGACCCAGTACTTC
TRBV2	TRBJ2-7	TRBD2	many	CASILAETYEQYF	TGTGCCAGCATCCTAGCGGAGACCTACGAGCAGTACTTC
TRBV3-1	TRBJ1-2	TRBD1	few	CASSQTGFYGYTF	TGTGCCAGCAGCCAGACAGGGTTTTATGGCTACACCTTC
TRBV12-3/TRBV12-4	TRBJ1-1	.	many	CASSLRGEGNTEAFF	TGTGCCAGCAGTTTAAGGGGGGAAGGTAACACTGAAGCTTTCTTT
TRBV12-3/TRBV12-4	TRBJ1-2	TRBD1	.	CASRPGTERHGYTF	TGTGCCAGCAGACCCGGGACAGAGCGCCATGGCTACACCTTC
TRBV14	TRBJ2-7	.	many	CASSQSSYEQYF	TGTGCCAGCAGCCAGTCAAGCTACGAGCAGTACTTC
TRBV6-2/TRBV6-3	TRBJ1-5	TRBD1	.	CATDEGGYNQPQHF	TGTGCCACGGATGAAGGGGGCTACAATCAGCCCCAGCATTTT
TRBV18	TRBJ1-1	.	many	CASSPSSLNTEAFF	TGTGCCAGCTCACCGTCCAGTTTGAACACTGAAGCTTTCTTT
TRBV5-4	TRBJ1-2	TRBD1	many	CASSLAGTGVGYTF	TGTGCCAGCAGCTTGGCCGGGACAGGGGTCGGCTACACCTTC
TRBV2	TRBJ2-7	.	many	CASSVQNYEQYF	TGTGCCAGCAGTGTACAGAACTACGAGCAGTACTTC
TRBV6-1	TRBJ1-1	TRBD1	.	CASGGQGLRTEAFF	TGTGCCAGCGGCGGACAGGGTTTGCGCACTGAAGCTTTCTTT
TRBV2	TRBJ2-5	.	many	CAGLQEVETQYF	TGTGCCGGACTTCAGGAGGTTGAGACCCAGTACTTC
TRBV28	TRBJ1-1	.	many	CASRFGGTNTEAFF	TGTGCCAGCAGGTTCGGGGGGACGAACACTGAAGCTTTCTTT
TRBV3-1	TRBJ2-5	.	many	CASSQEIGPQYF	TGTGCCAGCAGCCAAGAGATAGGACCCCAGTACTTC
TRBV12-3/TRBV12-4	TRBJ1-2	.	many	CASSFSGPNYGYTF	TGTGCCAGCAGTTTCTCAGGACCTAACTATGGCTACACCTTC
TRBV7-2	TRBJ1-5	.	many	CATTESFNQPQHF	TGTGCCACCACCGAGAGCTTCAATCAGCCCCAGCATTTT
TRBV6-2/TRBV6-3	TRBJ1-5	.	many	CAKTGGLNQPQHF	TGTGCCAAAACCGGGGGACTGAATCAGCCCCAGCATTTT
TRBV20-1	TRBJ2-5	.	many	CSARDATRDQETQYF	TGCAGTGCTAGAGACGCCACTAGGGACCAAGAGACCCAGTACTTC
TRBV28	TRBJ2-6	.	many	CASSGGIGGYGANVLTF	TGTGCCAGCAGTGGGGGGATAGGGGGCTACGGGGCCAACGTCCTGACTTTC
TRBV20-1	TRBJ1-5	.	.	CSAREGGASNQPQHF	TGCAGTGCTAGGGAGGGCGGCGCCAGCAATCAGCCCCAGCATTTT
TRBV7-6	TRBJ1-2	.	many	CASSRGTSYGYTF	TGTGCCAGCAGCCGTGGGACGTCCTATGGCTACACCTTC
TRBV6-1	TRBJ1-2	.	many	CASSESLGRGYGYTF	TGTGCCAGCAGTGAATCGTTGGGGCGAGGCTATGGCTACACCTTC
TRBV6-5	TRBJ2-5	.	.	CASSYAGTSYQETQYF	TGTGCCAGCAGTTACGCCGGGACATCGTACCAAGAGACCCAGTACTTC